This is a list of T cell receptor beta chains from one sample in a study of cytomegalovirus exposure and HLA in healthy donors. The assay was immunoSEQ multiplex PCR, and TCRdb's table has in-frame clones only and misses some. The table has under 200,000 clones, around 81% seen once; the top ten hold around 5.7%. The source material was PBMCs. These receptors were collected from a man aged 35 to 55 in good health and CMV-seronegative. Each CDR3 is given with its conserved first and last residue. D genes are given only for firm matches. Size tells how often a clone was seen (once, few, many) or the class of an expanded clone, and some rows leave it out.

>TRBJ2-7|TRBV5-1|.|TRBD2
TGCGCCAGCAGCTTGCTGGCTAGCGGGAGGGCCGAGCAGTACTTC
CASSLLASGRAEQYF
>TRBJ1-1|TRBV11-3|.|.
TGTGCCAGCAGCTGGAACAGGGACACTGAAGCTTTCTTT
CASSWNRDTEAFF
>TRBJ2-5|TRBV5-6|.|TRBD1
TGTGCCAGCAGCTTGGGGACAGGGGCTCCGGAGACCCAGTACTTC
CASSLGTGAPETQYF
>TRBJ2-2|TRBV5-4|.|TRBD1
TGTGCCAGCAGCTCCCGACAGGGACCAACCACCGGGGAGCTGTTTTTT
CASSSRQGPTTGELFF
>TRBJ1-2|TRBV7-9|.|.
TGTGCCAGCAGCCCTAGGAATGGAGGGGACTATGGCTACACCTTC
CASSPRNGGDYGYTF
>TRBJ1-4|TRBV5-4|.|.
TGTGCCAGCAGCTTAGCGGGGGGCGATGAAAAACTGTTTTTT
CASSLAGGDEKLFF
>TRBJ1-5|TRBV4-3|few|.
TGCGCCAGCAGCCAAGATACGGCAGGCTATCAGCCCCAGCATTTT
CASSQDTAGYQPQHF
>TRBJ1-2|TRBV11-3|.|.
TGTGCCAGCAGCTACGCGAATGGCTACACCTTC
CASSYANGYTF
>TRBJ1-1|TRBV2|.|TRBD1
TGTGCCAGTAACGGACAGGGAGGCACTGAAGCTTTCTTT
CASNGQGGTEAFF
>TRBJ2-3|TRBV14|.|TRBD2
TGTGCCAGCAGCCAGGGGACTAGCTCCTATTCCGATACGCGGTATTTT
CASSQGTSSYSDTRYF
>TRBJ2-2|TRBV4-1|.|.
TGCGCCAGCAGCCAAGGTGAGGATCTCGCCGGGGAGCTGTTTTTT
CASSQGEDLAGELFF
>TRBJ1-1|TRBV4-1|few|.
TGCGCCAGCAGCCAAGTTGCGGGGGCTGAAGCTTTCTTT
CASSQVAGAEAFF
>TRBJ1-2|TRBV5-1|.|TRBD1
TGCGCCAGCAGCTCCCGGGACAGGAGTAACTATGGCTACACCTTC
CASSSRDRSNYGYTF
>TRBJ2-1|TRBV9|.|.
TGTGCCAGCAGCCCACATTGGGGCCGAAGGAGTGAGCAGTTCTTC
CASSPHWGRRSEQFF
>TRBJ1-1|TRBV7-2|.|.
TGTGCCAGCAGCCCCACAGGGCGCGACACTGAAGCTTTCTTT
CASSPTGRDTEAFF
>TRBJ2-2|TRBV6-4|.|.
TGTGCCAGCAGTGACCCGGGACAGAACACCGGGGAGCTGTTTTTT
CASSDPGQNTGELFF
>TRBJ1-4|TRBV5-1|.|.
TGCGCCAGCAGCTTGGGGCAGGGCTATGAAAAACTGTTTTTT
CASSLGQGYEKLFF
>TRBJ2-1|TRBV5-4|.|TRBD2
TGTGCCAGCAGCTTGGCTTCGGGCGGGAGGTCAGGGCTTGAGCAGTTCTTC
CASSLASGGRSGLEQFF
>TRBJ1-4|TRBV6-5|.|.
TGTGCCAGCTCCCCCAGGACAGCTAATGAAAAACTGTTTTTT
CASSPRTANEKLFF
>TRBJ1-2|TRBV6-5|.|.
TGTGCCAGCAGTCGACAAGCTAACTATGGCTACACCTTC
CASSRQANYGYTF
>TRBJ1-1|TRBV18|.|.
TGTGCCAGCTCACCACCCCAGGGCCGTAACACTGAAGCTTTCTTT
CASSPPQGRNTEAFF
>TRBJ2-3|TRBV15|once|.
TGTGCCACCAGCAGAGGAGAGGCTACGCAGTATTTT
CATSRGEATQYF
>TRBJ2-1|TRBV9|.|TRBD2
TGTGCCAGCAGCGTAAGGCGGGAGGGCCCGGGTGAGCAGTTCTTC
CASSVRREGPGEQFF
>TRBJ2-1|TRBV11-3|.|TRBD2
TGTGCCAGCAGCCCCTCGCCTAGCGGGAGGAATAATGAGCAGTTCTTC
CASSPSPSGRNNEQFF
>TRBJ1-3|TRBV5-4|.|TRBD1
TGTGCCAGCAGCCCGGGACAGCTAACTGGAAACACCATATATTTT
CASSPGQLTGNTIYF
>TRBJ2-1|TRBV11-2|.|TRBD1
TGTGCCAGCAGCCGGACAGGATGGAACAATGAGCAGTTCTTC
CASSRTGWNNEQFF
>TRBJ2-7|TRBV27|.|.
TGTGCCAGCAGTTTATCGGTAGGGGCTACCACCTACGAGCAGTACTTC
CASSLSVGATTYEQYF
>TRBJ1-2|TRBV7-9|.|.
TGTGCCAGCAGCTCTCGGGGACATTCCTATGGCTACACCTTC
CASSSRGHSYGYTF
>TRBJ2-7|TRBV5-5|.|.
TGTGCCAGCAGCTTGGACAGGGAGCTCGAGCAGTACTTC
CASSLDRELEQYF
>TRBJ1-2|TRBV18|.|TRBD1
TGTGCCAGCTCAGTACTGACCGGGACAGGGAATGGCTACACCTTC
CASSVLTGTGNGYTF
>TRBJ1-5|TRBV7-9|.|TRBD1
TGTGCCAGCAGCCCTTGGGGGACAGACAATCAGCCCCAGCATTTT
CASSPWGTDNQPQHF
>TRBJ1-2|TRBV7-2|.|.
TGTGCCAGCAGCTTTCTTACAACCTCTGGCTACACCTTC
CASSFLTTSGYTF
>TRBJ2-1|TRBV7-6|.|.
TGTGCCAGCAGCCTCTGGACCGGACAGTCCTACAATGAGCAGTTCTTC
CASSLWTGQSYNEQFF
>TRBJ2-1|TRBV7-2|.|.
TGTGCCAGCAGCTTAGTTTGGAGTAGCTACAATGAGCAGTTCTTC
CASSLVWSSYNEQFF
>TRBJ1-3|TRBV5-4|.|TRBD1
TGTGCCAGCAGCTTGGTAGGAGGGGGCGGCTCTGGAAACACCATATATTTT
CASSLVGGGGSGNTIYF
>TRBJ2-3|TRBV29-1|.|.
TGCAGCGTTGGCCTAGCGAGTACAGATACGCAGTATTTT
CSVGLASTDTQYF
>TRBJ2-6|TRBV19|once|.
TGTGCCAGTAGTCGGACAGCCTCTGGGGCCAACGTCCTGACTTTC
CASSRTASGANVLTF
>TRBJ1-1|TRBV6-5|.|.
TGTGCCAGCAGTTACTCGTACAGGAACACTGAAGCTTTCTTT
CASSYSYRNTEAFF
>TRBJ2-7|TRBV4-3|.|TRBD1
TGCGCCAGCAGCCAAGATCACAGGGGCTCCTACGAGCAGTACTTC
CASSQDHRGSYEQYF
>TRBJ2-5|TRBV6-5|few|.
TGTGCCAGCACCAGGGCGGAGACCCAGTACTTC
CASTRAETQYF
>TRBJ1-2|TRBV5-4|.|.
TGTGCCAGCAGCCTCCCCCACCAGGGACTTTACACCTTC
CASSLPHQGLYTF